These T cell receptor beta chains were read from a single sample in a study of naive and memory T cell subsets. TCRdb re-called the UMI-ligation and nested PCR reads with MiXCR, one entry per CDR3 protein. The sample lists over 100,000 distinct CDR3 sequences; around 15% were seen once. The sequenced material came from naive CD8+ T cells from blood. The receptors come from a human donor in good health. Each CDR3 is given with its conserved first and last residue. A D gene is named only where the DNA matches it firmly. Clone size is given for some rows only: seen once, a few or many times, or a class if the clone is expanded.

d_call	v_call	j_call	clone_size	cdr3_aa	cdr3_nt
NA	TRBV28	TRBJ2-7	NA	CASSFHEGFPDPSHSYEQYF	TGTGCCAGCAGTTTTCACGAGGGTTTCCCTGACCCATCCCACTCCTACGAGCAGTACTTC
TRBD2	TRBV12-3/TRBV12-4	TRBJ2-3	NA	CASSLKREITDTQYF	TGTGCCAGCAGTTTAAAGCGGGAGATAACAGATACGCAGTATTTT
TRBD1	TRBV7-9	TRBJ1-2	few	CASSRTTGENYGYTF	TGTGCCAGCAGCCGAACGACAGGGGAGAACTATGGCTACACCTTC
NA	TRBV9	TRBJ1-2	few	CASSGGSGFGSYGYTF	TGTGCCAGCAGCGGGGGGTCGGGCTTCGGAAGCTATGGCTACACCTTC
NA	TRBV7-9	TRBJ1-1	NA	CASSLSAVNTEAFF	TGTGCCAGCAGCTTATCGGCGGTAAACACTGAAGCTTTCTTT
NA	TRBV21-1	TRBJ1-5	few	CASSKACANQPQHF	TGTGCCAGCAGCAAAGCCTGCGCCAATCAGCCCCAGCATTTT
TRBD1	TRBV15	TRBJ2-6	NA	CATSTIPGGVLSGANVLTF	TGTGCCACCAGCACCATACCAGGGGGCGTACTCTCTGGGGCCAACGTCCTGACTTTC
NA	TRBV12-3/TRBV12-4	TRBJ1-2	NA	CASSLNSYGYTF	TGTGCCAGCAGTTTAAACAGCTATGGCTACACCTTC
TRBD2	TRBV11-1	TRBJ2-3	NA	CASSGLAGPRRTDTQYF	TGTGCCTCCTCCGGACTAGCGGGGCCCCGACGCACAGATACGCAGTATTTT
NA	TRBV15	TRBJ1-1	NA	CATSRDRTKNTEAFF	TGTGCCACCAGCAGAGATAGGACAAAGAACACTGAAGCTTTCTTT
NA	TRBV6-2/TRBV6-3	TRBJ2-1	few	CASSGAWGDEQFF	TGTGCCAGCAGTGGGGCTTGGGGGGATGAGCAGTTCTTC
NA	TRBV5-6	TRBJ2-1	many	CASSLWSQGIYNEQFF	TGTGCCAGCAGCTTGTGGTCGCAGGGCATTTACAATGAGCAGTTCTTC
NA	TRBV4-2	TRBJ2-1	few	CASSQAWGDRDYNEQFF	TGTGCCAGCAGCCAAGCCTGGGGGGACCGGGACTACAATGAGCAGTTCTTC
TRBD1	TRBV7-9	TRBJ1-1	NA	CASSLWTGEAFF	TGTGCCAGCAGCTTATGGACAGGAGAAGCTTTCTTT
NA	TRBV12-3/TRBV12-4	TRBJ1-2	few	CASSLDPYYGYTF	TGTGCCAGCAGTTTAGACCCGTACTATGGCTACACCTTC
TRBD1	TRBV9	TRBJ1-1	NA	CASNTGTDTEAFF	TGTGCCAGCAACACCGGGACAGACACTGAAGCTTTCTTT
NA	TRBV7-9	TRBJ1-1	NA	CASSLEGGEQMNTEAFF	TGTGCCAGCAGCTTAGAGGGCGGCGAACAGATGAACACTGAAGCTTTCTTT
NA	TRBV7-9	TRBJ2-2	many	CASSPPAGTNTGELFF	TGTGCCAGCAGCCCACCGGCCGGGACCAACACCGGGGAGCTGTTTTTT
NA	TRBV29-1	TRBJ2-1	many	CSVSSYNEQFF	TGCAGCGTTTCCTCCTACAATGAGCAGTTCTTC
TRBD1	TRBV10-3	TRBJ2-1	few	CAISTPGTGAYNEQFF	TGTGCCATCAGCACACCCGGGACAGGGGCGTACAATGAGCAGTTCTTC
TRBD1	TRBV27	TRBJ2-7	NA	CASWGQGGLYEQYF	TGTGCCAGCTGGGGACAGGGGGGGCTCTACGAGCAGTACTTC
TRBD2	TRBV7-9	TRBJ2-1	NA	CASGFVSGRASEQFF	TGTGCCAGCGGCTTTGTCAGCGGGAGGGCCTCTGAGCAGTTCTTC
TRBD1	TRBV6-5	TRBJ2-1	NA	CASTPGQDYNEQFF	TGTGCCAGCACCCCGGGACAGGACTACAATGAGCAGTTCTTC
TRBD2	TRBV28	TRBJ2-1	few	CASSLVLAGGPYNEQFF	TGTGCCAGCAGTTTGGTGCTAGCGGGGGGGCCCTACAATGAGCAGTTCTTC
NA	TRBV29-1	TRBJ1-1	few	CSVRFTGLNTEAFF	TGCAGCGTCCGCTTTACAGGGCTTAACACTGAAGCTTTCTTT
NA	TRBV27	TRBJ2-5	NA	CASSLSGGGPFKETQYF	TGTGCCAGCAGTTTATCTGGAGGGGGCCCCTTTAAAGAGACCCAGTACTTC
TRBD1	TRBV14	TRBJ1-1	once	CASSQADRAEAFF	TGTGCCAGCAGCCAAGCGGACAGGGCTGAAGCTTTCTTT
TRBD1	TRBV3-1	TRBJ2-1	few	CASSPGQGFNEQFF	TGTGCCAGCAGCCCGGGACAGGGTTTCAATGAGCAGTTCTTC
NA	TRBV5-6	TRBJ2-7	few	CASSLQSSYEQYF	TGTGCCAGCAGCTTGCAGAGCTCCTACGAGCAGTACTTC
TRBD2	TRBV10-3	TRBJ2-7	few	CAISPGLAYEQYF	TGTGCCATCAGTCCGGGACTAGCGTACGAGCAGTACTTC
NA	TRBV11-1	TRBJ2-2	few	CASIPGATTGELFF	TGTGCCAGCATCCCGGGGGCGACCACCGGGGAGCTGTTTTTT
TRBD1	TRBV12-3/TRBV12-4	TRBJ2-2	many	CASSDTGVGRELFF	TGTGCCAGCAGTGATACAGGGGTGGGTCGGGAGCTGTTTTTT
TRBD2	TRBV4-3	TRBJ2-6	few	CASSQDPPSGAVVSNVLTF	TGCGCCAGCAGCCAAGATCCCCCTAGCGGGGCCGTTGTTTCCAACGTCCTGACTTTC
TRBD2	TRBV29-1	TRBJ2-1	few	CSTRSGNNEQFF	TGCAGCACCCGCAGCGGGAACAATGAGCAGTTCTTC
NA	TRBV28	TRBJ2-7	few	CASTRGARNEQYF	TGTGCCAGCACCAGGGGAGCGAGGAACGAGCAGTACTTC
TRBD1	TRBV25-1	TRBJ2-7	NA	CASSESFFGQGMKEQYF	TGTGCCAGCAGTGAATCCTTCTTCGGACAGGGCATGAAGGAGCAGTACTTC
NA	TRBV29-1	TRBJ2-3	many	CSVILGGRTDTQYF	TGCAGCGTTATTTTGGGGGGTCGCACAGATACGCAGTATTTT
TRBD1	TRBV27	TRBJ1-2	few	CASSATGTGNYGYTF	TGTGCCAGCAGTGCTACCGGGACAGGGAACTATGGCTACACCTTC
NA	TRBV20-1	TRBJ1-1	few	CSARSSPTATRGTEAFF	TGCAGTGCTAGGTCCTCTCCGACGGCAACGCGGGGGACTGAAGCTTTCTTT
NA	TRBV4-3	TRBJ2-4	NA	CASSQEEGLGGIQYF	TGCGCCAGCAGCCAAGAGGAGGGCCTGGGGGGCATTCAGTACTTC